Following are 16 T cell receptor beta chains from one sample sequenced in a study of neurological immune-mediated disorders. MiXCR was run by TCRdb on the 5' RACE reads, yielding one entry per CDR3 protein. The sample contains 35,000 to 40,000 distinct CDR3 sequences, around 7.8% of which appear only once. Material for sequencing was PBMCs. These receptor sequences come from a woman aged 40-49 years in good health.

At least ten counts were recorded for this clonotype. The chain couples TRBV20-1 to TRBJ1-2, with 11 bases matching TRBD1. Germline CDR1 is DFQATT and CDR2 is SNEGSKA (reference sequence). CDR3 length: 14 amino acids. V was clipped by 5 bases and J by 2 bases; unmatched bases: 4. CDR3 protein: CSAQRTGGNYGYTF. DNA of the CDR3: TGCAGTGCTCAAAGGACAGGGGGCAACTATGGCTACACCTTC.

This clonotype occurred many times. CDR3 loop: CASSSGTSWNEQFF. Written as DNA, the CDR3 is TGCGCCAGCAGCTCGGGGACTAGCTGGAATGAGCAGTTCTTC. This chain joins TRBV5-1 and TRBJ2-1, with TRBD2 matching over 9 bases. Trimming took 3 bases from V and 7 from J; bases not matched to a gene: 5. The CDR3 has 14 residues. Germline lookup yields CDR1 SGHRS and CDR2 YFSETQ. Looking up the rest from reference TRBV5-1 and TRBJ2-1 gives the full variable domain: KAGVTQTPRYLIKTRGQQVTLSCSPISGHRSVSWYQQTPGQGLQFLFEYFSETQRNKGNFPGRFSGRQFSNSRSEMNVSTLELGDSALYLCASSSGTSWNEQFFGPGTRLTVL.

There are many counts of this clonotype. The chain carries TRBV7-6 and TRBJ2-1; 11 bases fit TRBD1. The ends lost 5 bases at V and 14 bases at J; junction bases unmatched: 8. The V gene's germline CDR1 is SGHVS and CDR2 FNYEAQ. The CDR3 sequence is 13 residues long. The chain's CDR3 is CASSTDRGPLEFF. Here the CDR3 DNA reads TGTGCCAGCAGCACGGACAGGGGGCCCCTAGAGTTCTTC.

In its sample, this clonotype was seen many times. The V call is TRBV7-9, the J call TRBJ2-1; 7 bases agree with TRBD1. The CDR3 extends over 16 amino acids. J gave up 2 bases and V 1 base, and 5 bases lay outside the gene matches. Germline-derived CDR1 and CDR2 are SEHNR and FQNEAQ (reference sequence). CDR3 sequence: CASSLVGGGTYNEQFF. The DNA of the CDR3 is TGTGCCAGCAGCTTAGTAGGGGGCGGTACCTACAATGAGCAGTTCTTC.

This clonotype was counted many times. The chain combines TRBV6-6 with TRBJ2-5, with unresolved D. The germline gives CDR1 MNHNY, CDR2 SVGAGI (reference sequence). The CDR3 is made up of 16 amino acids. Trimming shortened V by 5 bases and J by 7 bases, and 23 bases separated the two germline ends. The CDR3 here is CASSHPRSEKYVTQYF. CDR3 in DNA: TGTGCCAGCAGTCACCCCCGGTCAGAAAAATATGTGACCCAGTACTTC.

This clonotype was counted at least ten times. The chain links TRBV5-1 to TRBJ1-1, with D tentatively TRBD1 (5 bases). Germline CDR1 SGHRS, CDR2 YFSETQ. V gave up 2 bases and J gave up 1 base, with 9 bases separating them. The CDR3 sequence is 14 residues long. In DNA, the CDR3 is TGCGCCAGCAGCTTAGGGACCCAGAACACTGAAGCTTTCTTT. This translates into CASSLGTQNTEAFF.

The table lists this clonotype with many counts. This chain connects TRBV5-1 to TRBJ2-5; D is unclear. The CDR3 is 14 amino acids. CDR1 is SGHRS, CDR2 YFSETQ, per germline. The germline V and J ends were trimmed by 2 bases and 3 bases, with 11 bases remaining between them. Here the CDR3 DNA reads TGCGCCAGCAGCTTAGACAACCCAGAAGAGACCCAGTACTTC. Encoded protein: CASSLDNPEETQYF.

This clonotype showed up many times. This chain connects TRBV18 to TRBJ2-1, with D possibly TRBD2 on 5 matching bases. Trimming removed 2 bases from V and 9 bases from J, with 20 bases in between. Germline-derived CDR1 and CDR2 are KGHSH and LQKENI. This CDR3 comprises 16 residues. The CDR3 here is CASSPFRTQSTIEQFF. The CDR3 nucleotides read TGTGCCAGCTCACCATTCCGGACTCAGTCTACAATTGAGCAGTTCTTC.

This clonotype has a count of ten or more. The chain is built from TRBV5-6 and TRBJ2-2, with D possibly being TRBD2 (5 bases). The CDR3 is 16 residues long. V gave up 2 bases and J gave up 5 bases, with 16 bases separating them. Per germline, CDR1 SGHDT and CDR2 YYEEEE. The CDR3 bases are TGTGCCAGCAGCTTTACTAGTGGGAGTCAAACCGGGGAGCTGTTTTTT. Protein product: CASSFTSGSQTGELFF.

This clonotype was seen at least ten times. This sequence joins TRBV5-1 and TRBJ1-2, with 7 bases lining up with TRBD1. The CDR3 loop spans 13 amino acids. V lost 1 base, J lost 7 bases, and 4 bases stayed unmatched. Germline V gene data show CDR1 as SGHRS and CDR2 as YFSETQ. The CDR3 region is CASSLTGEGGYTF. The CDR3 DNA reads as TGCGCCAGCAGCTTGACAGGGGAGGGTGGCTACACCTTC. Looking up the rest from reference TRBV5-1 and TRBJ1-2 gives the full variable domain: KAGVTQTPRYLIKTRGQQVTLSCSPISGHRSVSWYQQTPGQGLQFLFEYFSETQRNKGNFPGRFSGRQFSNSRSEMNVSTLELGDSALYLCASSLTGEGGYTFGSGTRLTVV.

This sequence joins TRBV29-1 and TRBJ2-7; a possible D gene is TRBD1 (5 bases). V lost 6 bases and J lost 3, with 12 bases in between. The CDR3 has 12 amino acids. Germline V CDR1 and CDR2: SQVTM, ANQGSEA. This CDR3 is CSVLDKFYEQYF. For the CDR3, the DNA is TGCAGCGTCCTGGACAAGTTCTACGAGCAGTACTTC.

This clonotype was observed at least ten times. The CDR3 spells CASSFRGGGKETQYF. The CDR3, as DNA: TGTGCCAGCAGTTTCCGGGGTGGTGGAAAAGAGACCCAGTACTTC. The chain recombines TRBV12-3 or TRBV12-4 with TRBJ2-5; D possibly corresponds to TRBD2 (5 bases). V was clipped by 3 bases and J by 3 bases, with 14 bases between them. CDR3 length: 15 residues.

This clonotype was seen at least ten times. The chain's CDR3 is CASSEAITSYSYEQYF. CDR3 nucleotides: TGTGCCAGCAGTGAAGCCATTACTTCGTACTCTTACGAGCAGTACTTC. The chain joins TRBV25-1 to TRBJ2-7, with D unresolved. Germline V gene data show CDR1 as MGHDK and CDR2 as SYGVNS. Trimming removed 2 bases from V and 4 bases from J, with 18 bases in between. The CDR3 runs 16 residues.

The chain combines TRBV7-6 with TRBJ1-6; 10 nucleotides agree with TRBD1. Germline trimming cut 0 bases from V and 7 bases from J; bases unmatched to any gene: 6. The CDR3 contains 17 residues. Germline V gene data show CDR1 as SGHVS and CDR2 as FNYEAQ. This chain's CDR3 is CASSLAGGQGENSPLHF. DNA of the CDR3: TGTGCCAGCAGCTTAGCAGGAGGACAGGGGGAAAATTCACCCCTCCACTTT.

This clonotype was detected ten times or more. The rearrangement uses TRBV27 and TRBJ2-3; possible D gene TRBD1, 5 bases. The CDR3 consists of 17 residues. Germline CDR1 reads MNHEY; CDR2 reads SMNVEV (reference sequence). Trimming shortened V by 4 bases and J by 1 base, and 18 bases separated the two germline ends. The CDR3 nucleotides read TGTGCCAGCAGTTCCAACCTCGCAGGGTCTGGCACAGATACGCAGTATTTT. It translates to CASSSNLAGSGTDTQYF.

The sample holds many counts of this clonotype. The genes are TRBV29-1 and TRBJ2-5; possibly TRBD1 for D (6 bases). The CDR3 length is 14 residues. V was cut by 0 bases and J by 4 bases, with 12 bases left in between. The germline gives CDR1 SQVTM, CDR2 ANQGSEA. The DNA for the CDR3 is TGCAGCGTTGAAGATGTTATACAGGGAGAGACCCAGTACTTC. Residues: CSVEDVIQGETQYF. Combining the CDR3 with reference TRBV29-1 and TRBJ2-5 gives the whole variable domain SAVISQKPSRDICQRGTSLTIQCQVDSQVTMMFWYRQQPGQSLTLIATANQGSEATYESGFVIDKFPISRPNLTFSTLTVSNMSPEDSSIYLCSVEDVIQGETQYFGPGTRLLVL.